This entry lists 7 T cell receptor beta chains sequenced from one sample in a study of shared clonotypes between healthy human individuals. Only in-frame clones appear in the TCRdb table, and some are missing; sequencing was by immunoSEQ multiplex PCR. Here the sample spans about 2.1 million clones, 93% being singletons. CD45RO-negative, CCR7-positively selected cells formed the naive CD8 fraction, excluding terminally differentiated effector memory CD45RA+ cells. The specimen was naive CD8+ T cells from PBMCs. These receptors all stem from a young man in good health. Some clones in this sample may be carry-over from other donors' samples.

As to this clone: The identical CDR3 is also encoded by other nucleotide sequences in the sample. The V call is TRBV27, the J call TRBJ1-5; no definite D call. Between the trimmed V and J ends, which lost 6 bases and 6 bases, there was a span of 12 bases. Germline CDR1 MNHEY, CDR2 SMNVEV (reference sequence). This CDR3 has 13 amino acids. The CDR3 region is CASSPWGGQPQHF. CDR3 DNA sequence: TGTGCCAGCAGCCCCTGGGGAGGTCAGCCCCAGCATTTT.

This chain uses TRBV11-2 with TRBJ2-3, with a weak D call TRBD2 (6 bases). This CDR3 spans 15 amino acids. V shed 3 bases and J shed 1 base, with 11 bases lying between them. Germline V gene sequence: CDR1 SGHAT, CDR2 FQNNGV. The CDR3 loop reads CASSFSSVGTDTQYF. As DNA, the CDR3 is TGTGCCAGCAGCTTCTCTAGCGTCGGCACAGATACGCAGTATTTT.

This chain uses TRBV28 with TRBJ1-4, with no clear D. Germline CDR1 reads MDHEN; CDR2 reads SYDVKM. The V end lost 3 bases, the J end lost 0 bases, and 8 bases lay between the germline ends. The CDR3 spans 15 residues. In nucleotides, the CDR3 is TGTGCCAGCAGTTTTACCTCAGCAACTAATGAAAAACTGTTTTTT. As protein: CASSFTSATNEKLFF.

This clone has only one observation. The chain is built from TRBV5-4 and TRBJ1-1, with D uncertain. This CDR3 comprises 16 residues. The germline CDR1 and CDR2 sequences are SGHNT and YYREEE (reference sequence). The V and J ends lost 4 bases and 3 bases respectively, with 19 bases between them. In nucleotides, the CDR3 is TGTGCCAGCAGCCTTCGGGGATTGGGCCTAGACACTGAAGCTTTCTTT. Its translation: CASSLRGLGLDTEAFF. Supplemented by reference TRBV5-4 and TRBJ1-1, the full variable domain reads ETGVTQSPTHLIKTRGQQVTLRCSSQSGHNTVSWYQQALGQGPQFIFQYYREEENGRGNFPPRFSGLQFPNYSSELNVNALELDDSALYLCASSLRGLGLDTEAFFGQGTRLTVV.

V usage is TRBV6-5 and J usage is TRBJ2-1; 10 positions agree with TRBD2. Trimming at V came to 5 bases and at J to 15 bases, leaving 7 bases not matched to a gene. CDR1 is MNHEY, CDR2 SVGAGI, per germline. CDR3 length equals 12 residues. CDR3 coding DNA: TGTGCCAGCAGTCCCGAGCGGGAGGGTTGGTTCTTC. Its translation is CASSPEREGWFF.

This clone was counted between two and nine times. The V call is TRBV2, the J call TRBJ1-5, with D hard to call. Trimming cost V 7 bases and J 6 bases, with 10 bases left between them. The germline CDR1 and CDR2 sequences are SNHLY and FYNNEI. This CDR3 comprises 12 residues. The CDR3 sequence: CASKAGGQPQHF. The CDR3 coding sequence is TGTGCCAGCAAAGCTGGTGGTCAGCCCCAGCATTTT.

The chain couples TRBV9 to TRBJ2-2; D is undetermined. Germline CDR1 is SGDLS and CDR2 is YYNGEE. CDR3 length: 13 amino acids. V was clipped by 6 bases and J by 7 bases, with 13 bases between them. The CDR3 loop reads CASTPRLGGELFF. CDR3 DNA sequence: TGTGCCAGCACCCCGAGGCTCGGCGGGGAGCTGTTTTTT.